Listed below are T cell receptor beta chains from one sample, sequenced in a study of cytomegalovirus exposure and HLA in healthy donors. Only in-frame clones appear in the TCRdb table, and some are missing; sequencing was by immunoSEQ multiplex PCR. The sample has some 140,000 clones; around 77% are singletons. Sequenced sample: PBMCs. These receptors were obtained from a man aged 30 to 45 in good health and CMV-seronegative. Each CDR3 is given with its conserved first and last residue. Fields, in order: clone size, J gene, V gene, D gene, CDR3 DNA, CDR3 protein. The D gene is left open where the match is weak. Size values are once, few and many counts, or a class for expanded clones, and some rows have none.

>-|TRBJ1-1|TRBV7-9|-
TGTGCCACCCTTCTGGGGCCGAATGCTTTCTTT
CATLLGPNAFF
>-|TRBJ1-5|TRBV30|TRBD1
TGTGCCTGGAGTGTATTGACAGGGGAGCGGCAGCCCCAGCATTTT
CAWSVLTGERQPQHF
>-|TRBJ2-3|TRBV27|TRBD2
TGTGCCAGCAGTCCGAATGGTAGCGGGAGGGTTGCTACGCAGTATTTT
CASSPNGSGRVATQYF
>-|TRBJ1-4|TRBV29-1|-
TGCAGCGTTGAGGCAGGGGATGAAAAACTGTTTTTT
CSVEAGDEKLFF
>-|TRBJ2-7|TRBV21-1|-
TGTGCCAGCAGCAAACCGGACAGGAACTACGAGCAGTACTTC
CASSKPDRNYEQYF
>-|TRBJ2-2|TRBV9|-
TGTGCCAGCAGCGTAGCTTCGACCGGGGAGCTGTTTTTT
CASSVASTGELFF
>-|TRBJ1-3|TRBV5-1|TRBD1
TGCGCCAGCAGCCCTACAGGGGGCTCTGGAAACACCATATATTTT
CASSPTGGSGNTIYF
>-|TRBJ2-5|TRBV5-1|TRBD1
TGCGCCAGCAACGATCTTACAGGGGGCGCGGAGACCCAGTACTTC
CASNDLTGGAETQYF
>few|TRBJ1-2|TRBV14|-
TGTGCCAGCAGCCAATCCCCCGGGACACTCTATGGCTACACCTTC
CASSQSPGTLYGYTF
>-|TRBJ2-5|TRBV2|-
TGTGCCAGCAGTGACCCACATACACAAGAGACCCAGTACTTC
CASSDPHTQETQYF
>-|TRBJ2-7|TRBV9|TRBD2
TGTGCCAGCAGCGTAGCAGGGACTAGCGCTACCTACGAGCAGTACTTC
CASSVAGTSATYEQYF
>-|TRBJ2-7|TRBV25-1|-
TGTGCCAGCCGGACAGAAAACTCCTACGAGCAGTACTTC
CASRTENSYEQYF
>-|TRBJ2-1|TRBV7-8|TRBD2
TGTGCCAGCAGCTTAGGCATAGCGGGAGGGCCTAGTCTCAATGAGCAGTTCTTC
CASSLGIAGGPSLNEQFF
>once|TRBJ2-3|TRBV11-2|TRBD2
TGTGCCAGCAGCTTATCGGCTAGCGGGTTTGCTTATACGCAGTATTTT
CASSLSASGFAYTQYF